The clone carrying this TCR beta chain was counted once. Its cognate antigen is unknown. TCRdb re-called the RT-PCR reads through MiXCR, storing one row per CDR3 protein. Here the sample spans over 800,000 distinct CDR3 sequences, 21% being singletons. Germline V gene sequence: CDR1 GTSNPN, CDR2 SVGIG (reference sequence). This CDR3 has 14 residues. V shed 2 bases and J shed 6 bases, with 13 bases lying between them. These data come from a study of response to subunit inactivated influenza vaccine. Overall study findings and caveats: Authors suggested few new T cells are recruited by each seasonal influenza vaccination.

The sequencing used PBMCs from blood, collected 4 to 6 days after vaccination. The chain employs TRBV30 and TRBJ2-2; possible D gene TRBD1, 6 bases. The TCR comes from a man aged 50 to 59 who received an inactivated influenza vaccine. This chain's CDR3 is CAWSRKGDAGELFF. Written as DNA, the CDR3 is TGTGCCTGGAGTCGAAAGGGGGACGCCGGGGAGCTGTTTTTT.